What follows are 8 T cell receptor beta chains derived from one specimen sequenced in a study of monozygotic twins with inflammatory bowel disease (dated by TCRdb to about 2019). The method was 5' RACE. The sequencer listed for this sample is Illumina HiSeq 2500. The reads were reprocessed in TCRdb, with one entry per CDR3 protein sequence and no accompanying DNA. The sample table includes about 150,000 distinct CDR3 sequences. The top ten hold 1% to 1.5% of the sample. Sequencing used blood. These receptors were obtained from a human donor with ulcerative colitis or Crohn's disease, or a healthy co-twin of an affected twin (not recorded which).

The chain carries TRBV5-1 and TRBJ2-3; TCRdb proposes TRBD1, but this gene call is untestable without DNA. The CDR3 length is 17 residues. CDR1 SGHRS and CDR2 YFSETQ come from the germline V gene. The chain's CDR3 is CASSLGSRVSRKDTQYF. Full variable domain (rest looked up from reference TRBV5-1 and TRBJ2-3): KAGVTQTPRYLIKTRGQQVTLSCSPISGHRSVSWYQQTPGQGLQFLFEYFSETQRNKGNFPGRFSGRQFSNSRSEMNVSTLELGDSALYLCASSLGSRVSRKDTQYFGPGTRLTVL.

This chain connects TRBV11-2 to TRBJ2-6. The CDR3 runs 14 residues. Per the germline V gene, CDR1 is SGHAT and CDR2 is FQNNGV. This chain's CDR3 is CASIINSGANVLTF.

This sequence joins TRBV12-3 or TRBV12-4 and TRBJ2-3. The CDR3 has 11 amino acids. The CDR3 spells CASSLRNTQYF.

The chain couples TRBV7-3 to TRBJ2-1; TCRdb designates TRBD2, a call that cannot be tested without DNA. This CDR3 comprises 15 residues. The germline CDR1 and CDR2 sequences are SGHTA and FQGTGA. The CDR3 here is CASSQGLAGKNEQFF.

This chain uses TRBV28 with TRBJ2-3; TCRdb's assignment of TRBD1 cannot be checked, as there is no DNA. The CDR3 is made up of 15 amino acids. The germline CDR1 and CDR2 sequences are MDHEN and SYDVKM. This CDR3 reads CASSFGSVREDTQYF. The full variable domain, rest sourced from reference TRBV28 and TRBJ2-3, is DVKVTQSSRYLVKRTGEKVFLECVQDMDHENMFWYRQDPGLGLRLIYFSYDVKMKEKGDIPEGYSVSREKKERFSLILESASTNQTSMYLCASSFGSVREDTQYFGPGTRLTVL.

V and J are TRBV7-8 and TRBJ2-1. Germline V gene data show CDR1 as SGHVS and CDR2 as FQNEAQ. The CDR3 length is 16 residues. The CDR3 is CASSSFGGSSYNEQFF.

The chain combines TRBV5-1 with TRBJ2-5; absent DNA, TCRdb's TRBD2 call cannot be checked. The germline CDR1 and CDR2 sequences are SGHRS and YFSETQ. This CDR3 is built from 16 residues. CDR3 in amino acids: CASSLGWALGQETQYF.

This chain connects TRBV20-1 to TRBJ2-7; absent DNA, TCRdb's TRBD1 call cannot be checked. CDR1 and CDR2 (germline): DFQATT, SNEGSKA (reference sequence). This CDR3 contains 16 residues. The CDR3 reads CSARPPGQGVLNEQYF.